This TCR beta chain was sequenced during a study of control samples from healthy donors and cancer patients (dated by TCRdb to 2018 to 2020). The V end loses 3 bases and the J end loses 1 base, and a stretch of 9 bases separates them. Including the terminal cysteine and phenylalanine, the CDR3 comprises 14 residues. The sequence is cut down to CDR3 DNA, 42 bases in frame from base 1. The germline V gene specifies KGHSH as CDR1 and LQKENI as CDR2. As concerns this clone: The specificity of this receptor is unknown. Per-base qualities were not stored, and no clone one base away is much larger.

Receptor libraries were prepared by the immunoSEQ multiplex PCR assay. TCRdb took this table from immuneACCESS and kept in-frame rearrangements with V and J called. Such tables lack part of the clones; where checked against another copy, unresolved V genes explain under half of the gap, and the rest is unexplained. In this sample the table shows 160,000 or so clones, about 94% of which occur a single time. The ten biggest clones cover about 8.5% of the sample. Input material: blood. The clonotype was recovered from a woman aged 40 to 49 in good health. The chain couples TRBV18 to TRBJ1-1, with TRBD1 tentatively as D gene (6 bases match). The CDR3 in this case is CASSPRTENTEAFF. The DNA is TGTGCCAGCTCACCCCGGACAGAGAACACTGAAGCTTTCTTT.